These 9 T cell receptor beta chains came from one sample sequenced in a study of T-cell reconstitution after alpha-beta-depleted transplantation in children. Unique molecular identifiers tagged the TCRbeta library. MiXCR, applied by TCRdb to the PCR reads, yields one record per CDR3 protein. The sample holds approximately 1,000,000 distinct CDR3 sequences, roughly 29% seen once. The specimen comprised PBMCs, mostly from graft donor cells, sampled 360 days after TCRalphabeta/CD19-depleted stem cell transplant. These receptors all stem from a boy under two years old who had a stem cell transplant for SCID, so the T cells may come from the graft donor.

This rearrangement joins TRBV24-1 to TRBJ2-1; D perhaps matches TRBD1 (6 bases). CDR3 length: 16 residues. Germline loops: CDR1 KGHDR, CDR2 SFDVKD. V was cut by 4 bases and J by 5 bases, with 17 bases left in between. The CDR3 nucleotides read TGTGCCACCAGTGACCGAGGTAAGGGGGTCCACAATGAGCAGTTCTTC. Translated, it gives CATSDRGKGVHNEQFF.

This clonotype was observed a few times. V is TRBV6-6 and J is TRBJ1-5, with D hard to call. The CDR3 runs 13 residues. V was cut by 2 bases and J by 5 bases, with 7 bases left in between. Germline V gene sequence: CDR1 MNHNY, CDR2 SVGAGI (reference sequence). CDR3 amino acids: CASSYNKDQPQHF. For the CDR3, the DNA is TGTGCCAGCAGTTACAATAAGGATCAGCCCCAGCATTTT.

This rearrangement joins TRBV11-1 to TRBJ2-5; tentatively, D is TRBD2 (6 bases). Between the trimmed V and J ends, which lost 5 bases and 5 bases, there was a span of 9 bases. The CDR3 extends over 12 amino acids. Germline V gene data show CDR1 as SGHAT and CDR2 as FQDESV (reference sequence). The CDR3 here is CASSAAGETQYF. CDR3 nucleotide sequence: TGTGCCAGCAGCGCGGCGGGGGAGACCCAGTACTTC.

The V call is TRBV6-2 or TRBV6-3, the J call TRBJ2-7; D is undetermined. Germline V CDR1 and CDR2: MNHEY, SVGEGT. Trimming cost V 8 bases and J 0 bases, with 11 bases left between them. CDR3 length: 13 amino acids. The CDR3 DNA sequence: TGTGCCAGCCGTCTCGCGGCCTCCTACGAGCAGTACTTC. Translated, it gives CASRLAASYEQYF.

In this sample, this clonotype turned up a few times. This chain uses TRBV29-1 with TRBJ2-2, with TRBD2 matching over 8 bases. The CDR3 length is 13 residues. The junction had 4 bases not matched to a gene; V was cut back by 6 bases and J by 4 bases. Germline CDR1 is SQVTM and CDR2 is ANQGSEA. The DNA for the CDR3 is TGCAGCGTGACTAGCGTCTTCACCGGGGAGCTGTTTTTT. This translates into CSVTSVFTGELFF.

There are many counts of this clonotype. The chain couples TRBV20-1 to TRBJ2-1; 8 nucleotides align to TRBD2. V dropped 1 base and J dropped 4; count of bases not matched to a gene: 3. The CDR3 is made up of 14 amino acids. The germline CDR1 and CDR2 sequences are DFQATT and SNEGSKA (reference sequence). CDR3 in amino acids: CSARAGGFYNEQFF. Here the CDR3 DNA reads TGCAGTGCTAGAGCGGGGGGGTTTTACAATGAGCAGTTCTTC.

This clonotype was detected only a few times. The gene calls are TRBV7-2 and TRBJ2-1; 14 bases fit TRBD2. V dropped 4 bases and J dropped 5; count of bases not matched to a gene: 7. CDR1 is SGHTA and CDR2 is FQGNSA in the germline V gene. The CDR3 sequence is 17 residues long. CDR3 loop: CASSSRTSGGWDNEQFF. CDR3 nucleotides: TGTGCCAGCAGCTCCCGGACTAGCGGGGGGTGGGACAATGAGCAGTTCTTC.

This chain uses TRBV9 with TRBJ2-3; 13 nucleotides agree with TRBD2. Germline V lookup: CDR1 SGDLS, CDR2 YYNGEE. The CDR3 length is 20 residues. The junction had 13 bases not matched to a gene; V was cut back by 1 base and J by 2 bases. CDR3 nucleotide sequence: TGTGCCAGCAGCGTACGGGGAACTAGCGGGGGGGCAGGTTACACAGATACGCAGTATTTT. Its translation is CASSVRGTSGGAGYTDTQYF.

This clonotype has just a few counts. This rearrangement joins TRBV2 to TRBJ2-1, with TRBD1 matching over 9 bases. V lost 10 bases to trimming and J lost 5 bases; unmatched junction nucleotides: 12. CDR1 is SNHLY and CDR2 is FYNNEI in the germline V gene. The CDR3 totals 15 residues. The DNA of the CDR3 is TGTGCCACCCTCAGTCGGACAGGGGCGGACAATGAGCAGTTCTTC. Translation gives CATLSRTGADNEQFF.